This TCR beta chain was sequenced during a study of radiotherapy plus CTLA-4 blockade in lung cancer. V was pared by 5 bases and J by 15 bases, with 5 bases of the junction left unmatched. CDR1 and CDR2 from the germline V gene are DFQATT and SNEGSKA (reference sequence). This CDR3 is 10 amino acids long. Chemo-refractory metastatic non-small-cell lung cancer patients were treated with focal radiation plus CTLA-4 blockade with ipilimumab. Produced via immunoSEQ multiplex PCR; TCRdb's table is partial and in-frame only. Here the sample spans 80,000 to 100,000 clones, 65% to 85% being singletons. Sequenced material: peripheral blood, taken from a patient treated with radiotherapy plus ipilimumab. J is TRBJ1-4 and V is TRBV20-1; 8 bases map to TRBD1. The TCR was taken from a human donor with non-small cell lung cancer who had a partial response to radiotherapy plus ipilimumab. Some clones in this sample may be carry-over from other donors' samples. CDR3 region: CSASTGDMFF. The DNA for the CDR3 is TGCAGTGCTTCGACAGGGGATATGTTTTTT.